A selection of T cell receptor beta chains follows, all from one sample in a study of shared clonotypes between healthy human individuals. Assay: immunoSEQ multiplex PCR; the TCRdb copy retains only in-frame clones and omits some. The sample has roughly 2,300,000 clones, around 90% seen once; the top ten hold 0.37%. Sequencing was performed on naive CD4+ T cells from PBMCs. The receptors were gathered from a man between 18 and 29 years old in good health. Some clones in this sample may be carry-over from other donors' samples. Both conserved end residues are part of each CDR3. A D gene is named only where the DNA matches it firmly. Rows give clone size only sometimes, using once, few, many, or a class for an expanded clone.

>TRBJ1-4|-|TRBV18|-
TGTGCCAGCTCGCTTTCCGGGGTCAATGAAAAACTGTTTTTT
CASSLSGVNEKLFF
>TRBJ2-4|-|TRBV7-2|TRBD1
TGTGCCAGCAGCTATACCGGGACAGTTGGTGAAAACATTCAGTACTTC
CASSYTGTVGENIQYF
>TRBJ1-1|once|TRBV5-1|-
TGCGCCAGCAGCTTGGGGGCAGTGGGGTTGAACACTGAAGCTTTCTTT
CASSLGAVGLNTEAFF
>TRBJ1-1|-|TRBV5-1|-
TGCGCCAGCAGCCTAAAGGGGGGTGACGGGAACACTGAAGCTTTCTTT
CASSLKGGDGNTEAFF
>TRBJ1-2|-|TRBV19|TRBD1
TGTGCCAGTACCAAGACAGGGGAGAACTATGGCTACACCTTC
CASTKTGENYGYTF
>TRBJ2-5|-|TRBV5-1|TRBD2
TGCGCCAGCAGCTTATTACTAGCGGAAGAGACCCAGTACTTC
CASSLLLAEETQYF
>TRBJ1-3|-|TRBV29-1|-
TGCAGCGTTGAAGATGGGCCGGGCTCTAGCGCGACCTCTGGAAACACCATATATTTT
CSVEDGPGSSATSGNTIYF
>TRBJ1-2|-|TRBV9|-
TGTGCCAGCAGCGCGTGGCGAGGGCGGGCTAACTATGGCTACACCTTC
CASSAWRGRANYGYTF
>TRBJ2-7|-|TRBV5-1|-
TGCGCCAGCAGCTTAGAGGCCGCGGCCTCCTACGAGCAGTACTTC
CASSLEAAASYEQYF
>TRBJ2-3|-|TRBV7-2|-
TGTGCCAGCAGCTTAGCGGGTGTAGCGGTAGATACGCAGTATTTT
CASSLAGVAVDTQYF
>TRBJ2-3|-|TRBV10-3|-
TGTGCCATCAGCGAGGGGGGAGATACGCAGTATTTT
CAISEGGDTQYF
>TRBJ1-2|-|TRBV6-5|TRBD1
TGTGCCAGCAGTACGACAGGGAATAGCGACTATGGCTACACCTTC
CASSTTGNSDYGYTF
>TRBJ1-4|few|TRBV2|-
TGTGCCAGCAGTGCCAGCCCTCCGTGGGCTAATGAAAAACTGTTTTTT
CASSASPPWANEKLFF
>TRBJ2-7|-|TRBV28|-
TGTGCCAGCAGTTTATTGGGGGGGCGAGGCTACGAGCAGTACTTC
CASSLLGGRGYEQYF
>TRBJ1-3|-|TRBV10-3|TRBD1
TGTGCCATCAGGGACAGGGGTAGGGGTGGAAACACCATATATTTT
CAIRDRGRGGNTIYF
>TRBJ2-1|-|TRBV10-3|-
TGTGCCATCAGTTTGCAGGGTGGATCCTACAATGAGCAGTTCTTC
CAISLQGGSYNEQFF
>TRBJ2-3|-|TRBV11-2|TRBD2
TGTGCCAGCAGCTTATCCGCGGGAGTACCAGATACGCAGTATTTT
CASSLSAGVPDTQYF
>TRBJ1-1|once|TRBV6-1|-
TGTGCCAGCAGTACCTCCCGGGCGAACACTGAAGCTTTCTTT
CASSTSRANTEAFF
>TRBJ1-2|few|TRBV5-1|TRBD1
TGCGCCAGCAGTTATACAGGGGCAAATGGCTACACCTTC
CASSYTGANGYTF
>TRBJ2-5|-|TRBV5-1|-
TGCGCCAGCAGCTTCGTGGCAGCGGAACAAGAGACCCAGTACTTC
CASSFVAAEQETQYF
>TRBJ2-7|-|TRBV6-5|-
TGTGCCAGCAGTTACAGCAGGGGAGGCTACGAGCAGTACTTC
CASSYSRGGYEQYF
>TRBJ2-3|-|TRBV18|-
TGTGCCAGCTCACCACCGTCCGCCGGAAGCACAGATACGCAGTATTTT
CASSPPSAGSTDTQYF
>TRBJ2-5|-|TRBV21-1|-
TGTGCCAGCAGCGCCCCAGAGGCCCAGTACTTC
CASSAPEAQYF
>TRBJ2-1|-|TRBV9|-
TGTGCCAGCAGCGTAGAGAGCGGGTCCTACAATGAGCAGTTCTTC
CASSVESGSYNEQFF
>TRBJ1-6|-|TRBV6-5|-
TGTGCCAGCAGCCCTCTGGGGGCCGGCGATTCACCCCTCCACTTT
CASSPLGAGDSPLHF
>TRBJ2-6|-|TRBV19|TRBD1
TGTGCCAGTTGGACAGGGTTCCTACCATCTGGGGCCAACGTCCTGACTTTC
CASWTGFLPSGANVLTF
>TRBJ1-1|-|TRBV5-4|TRBD1
TGTGCCAGCAGCCCTTCAGGGGGCTACACTGAAGCTTTCTTT
CASSPSGGYTEAFF
>TRBJ2-2|-|TRBV7-3|-
TGTGCCAGCAGCTTAGAGCCGACGGGAGCCGGGGAGCTGTTTTTT
CASSLEPTGAGELFF
>TRBJ2-3|-|TRBV30|TRBD2
TGTGCCTGGAGCGCGGGAGCGCGTTCAGATACGCAGTATTTT
CAWSAGARSDTQYF
>TRBJ2-3|-|TRBV7-9|-
TGTGCCAGCAGCTTAGGGACTGGAGACACAGATACGCAGTATTTT
CASSLGTGDTDTQYF
>TRBJ2-2|-|TRBV29-1|-
TGCAGCGTTGAGGTCGGTGAGGGGACCGGGGAGCTGTTTTTT
CSVEVGEGTGELFF
>TRBJ1-5|few|TRBV9|-
TGTGCCAGCAGCGTAGAATCCGATCAGCCCCAGCATTTT
CASSVESDQPQHF
>TRBJ1-1|-|TRBV7-9|-
TGTGCCAGCAGCTCGGTTTCAGGGTACCCTGAAGCTTTCTTT
CASSSVSGYPEAFF
>TRBJ2-4|-|TRBV5-4|-
TGTGCCAGCAGCTTCGGTCAGGGAGCGGGCATTCAGTACTTC
CASSFGQGAGIQYF
>TRBJ2-5|-|TRBV27|TRBD2
TGTGCCAGCAGTTTATTCCCCGGACTAGCGGGGCAAGAGACCCAGTACTTC
CASSLFPGLAGQETQYF
>TRBJ1-2|once|TRBV5-4|TRBD1
TGTGCCAGCAGCGAACAGGGGAATGAAGGCTACACCTTC
CASSEQGNEGYTF
>TRBJ2-2|once|TRBV5-1|TRBD2
TGCGCCAGCAGCTTGACGGGGGGGCACACCGGGGAGCTGTTTTTT
CASSLTGGHTGELFF
>TRBJ1-2|-|TRBV10-3|-
TGTGCCATCAGTGAGTCTAGGCCTGCCGGGGGTGGCTACACCTTC
CAISESRPAGGGYTF
>TRBJ1-4|-|TRBV19|-
TGTGCCAGTAGTATTTGGACGGACGATGAAAAACTGTTTTTT
CASSIWTDDEKLFF
>TRBJ2-7|-|TRBV5-1|-
TGCGCCAGCAGCTTGGCCGGGGGAACCCAAAGGGACGAGCAGTACTTC
CASSLAGGTQRDEQYF
>TRBJ2-1|-|TRBV11-3|TRBD2
TGTGCCAGCAGCCCACGATGGGGGGGGAAGCGTTCCTACAATGAGCAGTTCTTC
CASSPRWGGKRSYNEQFF
>TRBJ2-2|-|TRBV11-3|-
TGTGCCAGCAGCTGGCTAGCGAACACCGGGGAGCTGTTTTTT
CASSWLANTGELFF
>TRBJ2-7|-|TRBV7-2|TRBD2
TGTGCCAGCAGCCGGACTAGCGGCAGCGTTGCCCCCTACGAGCAGTACTTC
CASSRTSGSVAPYEQYF
>TRBJ2-3|-|TRBV5-1|TRBD2
TGCGCCAGCAGCGAGGGGACTAGCGGGAGACCAACAGATACGCAGTATTTT
CASSEGTSGRPTDTQYF
>TRBJ2-1|-|TRBV5-1|TRBD1
TGCGCCAGCAGCAGCACCCAGACAGGGACCAATGAGCAGTTCTTC
CASSSTQTGTNEQFF
>TRBJ2-1|-|TRBV27|-
TGTGCCAGCAGGGAACTAGGGGCTCTGTGGAATGAGCAGTTCTTC
CASRELGALWNEQFF
>TRBJ1-2|-|TRBV28|TRBD1
TGTGCCAGCAGTGCGAACGGGCAGGGGGGCTATGGCTACACCTTC
CASSANGQGGYGYTF
>TRBJ2-3|-|TRBV5-4|-
TGTGCCAGCAGCCGGACGACTAGGAATTTTCCAGATACGCAGTATTTT
CASSRTTRNFPDTQYF
>TRBJ2-5|-|TRBV5-4|-
TGTGCCAGCAGCTCCGACAGATTCATTGAGACCCAGTACTTC
CASSSDRFIETQYF
>TRBJ1-4|-|TRBV5-1|-
TGCGCCAGCAGAGGCCAGGGTGCAACTAATGAAAAACTGTTTTTT
CASRGQGATNEKLFF
>TRBJ2-1|-|TRBV4-2|-
TGTGCCAGCAGCCAAGATAGTAGCGGCCCTGAGCAGTTCTTC
CASSQDSSGPEQFF
>TRBJ1-6|-|TRBV30|TRBD1
TGTGCCTGGAGTGTACTCACGGGACAGTCTAATTCACCCCTCCACTTT
CAWSVLTGQSNSPLHF